What follows are 21 T cell receptor beta chains derived from one specimen sequenced in a study of blood T cells in healthy people across ages. The authors ran a second PCR of about 6 to 11 cycles using a sample-barcoded 5' primer and a J-beta primer mix. Each CDR3 protein is one row after TCRdb ran MiXCR on the 5' RACE reads. The sample includes hundreds of thousands of distinct CDR3 sequences, 25% of them seen just once. These data were also reused for a study on T cells of mothers and their children.

Sequencing was done on a sample of blood. These receptors were collected from a boy younger than 18 in good health.

The V and J genes are TRBV27 and TRBJ2-6, with no clear D. Trimming removed 6 bases at V and 4 bases at J, with 7 bases between. Germline V gene sequence: CDR1 MNHEY, CDR2 SMNVEV (reference sequence). This CDR3 is built from 13 residues. The CDR3 protein is CASRPEGANVLTF. The CDR3 nucleotides read TGTGCCAGCAGGCCAGAGGGGGCCAACGTCCTGACTTTC.

The genes are TRBV7-2 and TRBJ2-5; no firm D call. The better agreement between TRBJ2-1 and the DNA end casts doubt on the J call. Looked up from germline, CDR1 is SGHTA and CDR2 is FQGNSA. The CDR3 is 13 residues long. CDR3 loop: CASSPPSVVEQFF. CDR3 bases: TGTGCCAGCAGCCCACCGTCGGTGGTAGAGCAGTTCTTC.

This clonotype was seen more than once but under ten times. The chain is built from TRBV5-1 and TRBJ2-1; the D gene is possibly TRBD2 (5 bases). Per germline, CDR1 SGHRS and CDR2 YFSETQ. Between the trimmed V and J ends, which lost 7 bases and 7 bases, there was a span of 24 bases. The CDR3 contains 16 residues. CDR3 sequence: CASLQIPGMNGNEQFF. CDR3 DNA: TGCGCCAGCTTACAGATTCCCGGGATGAATGGGAATGAGCAGTTCTTC.

The V gene is TRBV12-3 or TRBV12-4, the J gene TRBJ2-7; D gene ambiguous. V was shortened by 1 base and J by 4 bases, with 8 bases between the two germline ends. The CDR3 length is 13 residues. CDR3 amino acids: CASSLVERYEQYF. The CDR3 DNA follows: TGTGCCAGCAGTTTAGTTGAGCGTTACGAGCAGTACTTC.

This clonotype has a single count. J is TRBJ1-6 and V is TRBV10-3; TRBD1 matches 8 bases. The length of the CDR3 is 15 residues. Germline values: CDR1 ENHRY, CDR2 SYGVKD. Unmatched junction bases numbered 11, after V lost 5 bases and J lost 11 bases. The CDR3 protein is CAISHGAGGEAPLHF. The CDR3 DNA is TGTGCCATCAGTCATGGGGCAGGGGGCGAGGCACCCCTCCACTTT.

A few counts support this clonotype. The V call is TRBV4-2, the J call TRBJ1-5; weak D call: TRBD1 (6 bases). Trimming shortened V by 5 bases and J by 6 bases, and 11 bases separated the two germline ends. The CDR3 is made up of 13 amino acids. Germline CDR1 reads LGHNA; CDR2 reads YNFKEQ. CDR3 nucleotide sequence: TGTGCCAGCAGCGAGAAGGGGGGTCAGCCCCAGCATTTT. This codes for CASSEKGGQPQHF.

The chain combines TRBV27 with TRBJ1-1; D perhaps matches TRBD1 (5 bases). The CDR3 consists of 14 residues. Germline V gene sequence: CDR1 MNHEY, CDR2 SMNVEV (reference sequence). The V end lost 2 bases, the J end lost 4 bases, and 11 bases lay between the germline ends. Here the CDR3 reads CASSLSGAPTEAFF. For the CDR3, the DNA is TGTGCCAGCAGTTTAAGCGGGGCCCCCACTGAAGCTTTCTTT.

This clonotype has just a few counts. This rearrangement joins TRBV13 to TRBJ2-7, with D maybe TRBD2 (7 bases). CDR1 and CDR2 (germline): PRHDT, FYEKMQ (reference sequence). CDR3 length equals 14 residues. V shed 5 bases and J shed 5 bases, with 16 bases lying between them. The CDR3, as DNA: TGTGCCAGCAGCGGCGCTGGGGGGGCCGACGAGCAGTACTTC. It translates to CASSGAGGADEQYF.

CDR3 residues: CASTPGVNTEAFF. DNA for the CDR3: TGTGCCAGCACCCCGGGCGTTAACACTGAAGCTTTCTTT. This chain uses TRBV12-3 or TRBV12-4 with TRBJ1-1; D remains unclear. V was pared by 7 bases and J by 2 bases, with 11 bases between. The CDR3 runs to 13 residues.

The V gene is TRBV3-1, the J gene TRBJ2-5, with 8 bases matching TRBD2. The CDR3 has 14 residues. Germline V gene sequence: CDR1 LGHDT, CDR2 YNNKEL (reference sequence). The J segment lost 6 bases and the V segment lost 4 bases, leaving 7 bases of the junction unmatched. The CDR3 spells CASSRSGGAKTQYF. The DNA of the CDR3 is TGTGCCAGCAGCCGCAGCGGGGGCGCGAAGACCCAGTACTTC.

J is TRBJ2-5 and V is TRBV2; D is possibly TRBD2 (5 bases). Trimming stripped 5 bases from V and 2 bases from J, with 15 bases between. The germline V gene encodes CDR1 SNHLY and CDR2 FYNNEI. There are 15 residues in the CDR3. As DNA, the CDR3 is TGTGCCAGCAGTTCTGGACTCGAATTTCAAGAGACCCAGTACTTC. Its protein is CASSSGLEFQETQYF.

The chain couples TRBV28 to TRBJ2-5; D gene uncertain. Judging by the DNA end, TRBJ2-7 fits better; the J call may be wrong. The CDR3 is made up of 12 amino acids. Germline assignment: CDR1 MDHEN and CDR2 SYDVKM. The CDR3 protein is CASQDESYEQYF. Here the CDR3 DNA reads TGTGCCAGTCAGGACGAGAGCTACGAGCAGTACTTC.

The chain employs TRBV10-3 and TRBJ2-5, with a possible D match to TRBD2 (6 bases). Germline V lookup: CDR1 ENHRY, CDR2 SYGVKD. Trimming removed 5 bases from V and 2 bases from J, with 18 bases in between. The CDR3 is 16 residues long. The CDR3 DNA sequence: TGTGCCATCAGTACCTCAGGGACTTTGGTACAAGAGACCCAGTACTTC. Translating it yields CAISTSGTLVQETQYF.

This clonotype has a handful of counts. The rearrangement links TRBV7-2 to TRBJ2-3; 9 bases line up with TRBD2. Germline lookup yields CDR1 SGHTA and CDR2 FQGNSA. The CDR3 is 16 amino acids. With V trimmed by 1 base and J by 6 bases, 8 bases remained unmatched. The chain's CDR3 is CASSLGGGGTFDTQYF. In DNA, the CDR3 is TGTGCCAGCAGCTTAGGCGGGGGGGGCACATTCGATACGCAGTATTTT.

This clonotype was observed a few times. The germline gene is not matched at one end of the junction; a read error may be the cause. This chain joins TRBV7-7 and TRBJ2-1; 7 bases line up with TRBD2. With the DNA end fitting TRBJ2-5 better, the J assignment may be wrong. Germline loops: CDR1 SSHAT, CDR2 FNYEAQ (reference sequence). The CDR3 spans 15 residues. The CDR3 DNA reads TGTGCTAGCAGCTTGGGGGGGTCAGAGCAAGAGACCCAGTACTTC. Its translation: CASSLGGSEQETQYF.

The chain couples TRBV19 to TRBJ1-2; 8 nucleotides line up with TRBD1. Germline CDR1 and CDR2: LNHDA and SQIVND (reference sequence). The V segment lost 6 bases and the J segment 1 base; nucleotides outside the gene matches: 7. The CDR3 length is 15 residues. The CDR3 sequence: CASRNTGGGNYGYTF. The CDR3 DNA sequence: TGTGCCAGTAGGAACACAGGGGGGGGTAACTATGGCTACACCTTC.

V usage is TRBV7-9 and J usage is TRBJ2-1; D unclear. CDR3 size: 15 residues. Germline assignment: CDR1 SEHNR and CDR2 FQNEAQ (reference sequence). Trimming cost V 5 bases and J 6 bases, with 17 bases left between them. The DNA of the CDR3 is TGTGCCAGCAGCCCGACCCCCACCCATACCAATGAGCAGTTCTTC. The encoded protein is CASSPTPTHTNEQFF.

The rearrangement uses TRBV29-1 and TRBJ2-7; 10 bases are a match to TRBD1. Germline CDR1 is SQVTM and CDR2 is ANQGSEA. Trimming cost V 1 base and J 2 bases; bases outside gene matches: 5. There are 15 residues in the CDR3. The CDR3 protein is CSVEGTGTGAYEQYF. The CDR3 DNA reads TGCAGCGTTGAAGGTACCGGGACAGGGGCCTACGAGCAGTACTTC.

This rearrangement joins TRBV19 to TRBJ2-1; maybe TRBD2 (7 bases). Trimming took 6 bases from V and 8 from J, leaving 20 bases between them. Germline V gives CDR1 LNHDA, CDR2 SQIVND (reference sequence). This CDR3 contains 15 residues. In DNA, the CDR3 is TGTGCCAGTAGATCCCTGGGGGGGGGGGCCCATGAGCAGTTCTTC. It is translated as CASRSLGGGAHEQFF.

This clonotype was seen more than once but under ten times. A read error may produce the germline difference seen at one junction end. V and J are TRBV6-1 and TRBJ2-5; a weak D match, TRBD2 (6 bases). The J call may be faulty, since TRBJ2-7 better matches the DNA end. The CDR3 covers 15 residues. Germline V gene sequence: CDR1 MNHNS, CDR2 SASEGT. CDR3 loop: CASSSRIAEAYEQYF. The CDR3 DNA follows: TGCGCCAGCAGTTCCCGAATAGCGGAGGCCTACGAGCAGTACTTC.

This sequence joins TRBV4-1 and TRBJ2-2, with a weak D call TRBD2 (5 bases). Trimming shortened V by 0 bases and J by 6 bases, and 11 bases separated the two germline ends. Looked up from germline, CDR1 is MGHRA and CDR2 is YSYEKL. This CDR3 has 15 residues. The CDR3 region is CASSQDTAGAGELFF. CDR3 bases: TGCGCCAGCAGCCAAGATACCGCCGGGGCCGGGGAGCTGTTTTTT.